These 2 T cell receptor beta chains originate from one sample sequenced in a study of breast tumors, draining lymph nodes, adjacent tissues. Breast cancer patients provided tissue from their axillary draining lymph nodes. MiXCR was run by TCRdb on the multiplex PCR reads, yielding one entry per CDR3 protein. Of about 200,000 distinct CDR3 sequences in the sample, approximately 33% were seen once. The sequenced sample was axillary lymph node tissue. All receptors come from a female donor with breast cancer. Some clones in this sample may be carry-over from other donors' samples.

This clonotype was observed many times. The chain combines TRBV28 with TRBJ1-6; D not resolved. V was clipped by 3 bases and J by 4 bases, with 10 bases between them. Germline-derived CDR1 and CDR2 are MDHEN and SYDVKM. The CDR3 is 15 residues long. CDR3 DNA sequence: TGTGCCAGCAGTTTGGTCACCATTTATAATTCACCCCTCCACTTT. Translating gives CASSLVTIYNSPLHF. The complete variable domain, with remaining parts taken from reference TRBV28 and TRBJ1-6, reads DVKVTQSSRYLVKRTGEKVFLECVQDMDHENMFWYRQDPGLGLRLIYFSYDVKMKEKGDIPEGYSVSREKKERFSLILESASTNQTSMYLCASSLVTIYNSPLHFGNGTRLTVT.

To note about this clonotype: Being one base from a much bigger clone, this may be a read error. The chain links TRBV6-2 or TRBV6-3 to TRBJ2-7; TRBD2 matches 15 bases. This CDR3 has 18 amino acids. The J segment lost 3 bases and the V segment lost 5 bases, leaving 11 bases of the junction unmatched. Germline assignment: CDR1 MNHEY and CDR2 SVGEGT. The CDR3 is CASSQGLAGGTPYYEQYF. The CDR3 DNA is TGTGCCAGCAGTCAGGGACTAGCGGGAGGCACCCCCTACTACGAGCAGTACTTC.